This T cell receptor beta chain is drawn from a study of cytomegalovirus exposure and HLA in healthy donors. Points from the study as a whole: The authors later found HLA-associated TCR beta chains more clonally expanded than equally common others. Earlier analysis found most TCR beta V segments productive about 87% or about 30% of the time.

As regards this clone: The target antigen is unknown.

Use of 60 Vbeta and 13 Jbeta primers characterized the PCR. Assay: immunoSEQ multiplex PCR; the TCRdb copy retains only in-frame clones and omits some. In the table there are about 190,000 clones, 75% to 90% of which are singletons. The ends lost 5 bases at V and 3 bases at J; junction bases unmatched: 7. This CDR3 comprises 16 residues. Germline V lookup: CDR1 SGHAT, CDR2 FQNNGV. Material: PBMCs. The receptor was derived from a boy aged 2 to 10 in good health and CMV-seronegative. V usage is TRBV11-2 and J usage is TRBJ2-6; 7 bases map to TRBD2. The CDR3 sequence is CASSLTGGFGANVLTF. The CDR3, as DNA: TGTGCCAGCAGCCTGACCGGGGGGTTTGGGGCCAACGTCCTGACTTTC.